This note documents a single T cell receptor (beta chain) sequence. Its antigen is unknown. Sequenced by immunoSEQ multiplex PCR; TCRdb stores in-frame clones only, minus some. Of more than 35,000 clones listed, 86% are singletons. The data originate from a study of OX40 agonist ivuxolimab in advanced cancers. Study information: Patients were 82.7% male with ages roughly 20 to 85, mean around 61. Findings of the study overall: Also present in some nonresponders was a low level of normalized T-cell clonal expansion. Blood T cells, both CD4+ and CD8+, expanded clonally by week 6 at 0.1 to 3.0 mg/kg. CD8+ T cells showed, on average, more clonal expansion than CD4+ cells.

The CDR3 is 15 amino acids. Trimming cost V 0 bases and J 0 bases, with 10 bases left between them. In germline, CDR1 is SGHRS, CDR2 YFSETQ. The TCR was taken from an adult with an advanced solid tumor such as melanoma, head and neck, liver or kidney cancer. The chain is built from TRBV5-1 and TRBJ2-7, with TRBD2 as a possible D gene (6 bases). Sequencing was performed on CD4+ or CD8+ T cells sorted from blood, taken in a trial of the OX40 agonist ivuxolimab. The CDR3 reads CASSLGRDSSYEQYF. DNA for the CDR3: TGCGCCAGCAGCTTGGGGCGGGATAGCTCCTACGAGCAGTACTTC. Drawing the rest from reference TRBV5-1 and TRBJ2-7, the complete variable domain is KAGVTQTPRYLIKTRGQQVTLSCSPISGHRSVSWYQQTPGQGLQFLFEYFSETQRNKGNFPGRFSGRQFSNSRSEMNVSTLELGDSALYLCASSLGRDSSYEQYFGPGTRLTVT.